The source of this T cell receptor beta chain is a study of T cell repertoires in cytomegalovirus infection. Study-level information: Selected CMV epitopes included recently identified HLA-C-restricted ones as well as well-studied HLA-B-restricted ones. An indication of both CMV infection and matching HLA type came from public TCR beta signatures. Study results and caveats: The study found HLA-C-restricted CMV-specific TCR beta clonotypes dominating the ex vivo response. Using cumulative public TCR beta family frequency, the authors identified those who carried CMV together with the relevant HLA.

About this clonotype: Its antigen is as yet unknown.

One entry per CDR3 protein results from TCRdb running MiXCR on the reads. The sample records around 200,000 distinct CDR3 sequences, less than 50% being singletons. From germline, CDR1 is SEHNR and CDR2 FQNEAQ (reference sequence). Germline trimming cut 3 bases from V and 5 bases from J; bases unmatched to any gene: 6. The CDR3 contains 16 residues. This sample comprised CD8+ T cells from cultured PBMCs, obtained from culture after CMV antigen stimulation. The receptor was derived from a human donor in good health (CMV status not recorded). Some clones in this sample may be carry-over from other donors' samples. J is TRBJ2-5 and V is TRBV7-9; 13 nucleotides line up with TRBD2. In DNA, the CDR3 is TGTGCCAGCAGCTTTGGACTAGCGGGGGCACGGGAGACCCAGTACTTC. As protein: CASSFGLAGARETQYF. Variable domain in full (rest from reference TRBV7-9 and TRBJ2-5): DTGVSQNPRHKITKRGQNVTFRCDPISEHNRLYWYRQTLGQGPEFLTYFQNEAQLEKSRLLSDRFSAERPKGSFSTLEIQRTEQGDSAMYLCASSFGLAGARETQYFGPGTRLLVL.